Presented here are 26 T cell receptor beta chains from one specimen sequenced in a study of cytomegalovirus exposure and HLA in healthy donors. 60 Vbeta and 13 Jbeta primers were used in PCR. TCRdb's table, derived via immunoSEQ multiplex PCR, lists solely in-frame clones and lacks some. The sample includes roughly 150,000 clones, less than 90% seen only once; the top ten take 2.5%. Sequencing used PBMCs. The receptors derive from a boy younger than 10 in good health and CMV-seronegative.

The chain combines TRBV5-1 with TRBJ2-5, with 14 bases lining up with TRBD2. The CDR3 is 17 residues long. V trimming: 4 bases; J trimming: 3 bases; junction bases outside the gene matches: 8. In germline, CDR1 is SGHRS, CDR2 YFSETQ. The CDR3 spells CASSGRGTSGGEETQYF. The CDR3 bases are TGCGCCAGCAGCGGGCGGGGGACTAGCGGGGGAGAAGAGACCCAGTACTTC.

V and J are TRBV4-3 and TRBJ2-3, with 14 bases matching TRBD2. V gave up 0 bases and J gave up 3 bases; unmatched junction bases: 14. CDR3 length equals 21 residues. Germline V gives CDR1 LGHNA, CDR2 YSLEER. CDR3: CASSQEKGTSGSRSVTDTQYF. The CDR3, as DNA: TGCGCCAGCAGCCAAGAAAAGGGGACTAGCGGGAGTCGGAGTGTGACAGATACGCAGTATTTT.

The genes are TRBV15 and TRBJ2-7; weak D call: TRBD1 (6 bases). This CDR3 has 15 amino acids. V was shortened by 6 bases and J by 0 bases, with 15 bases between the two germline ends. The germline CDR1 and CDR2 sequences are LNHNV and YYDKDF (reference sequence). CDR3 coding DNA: TGTGCCACCAGGGAAGGGGGAGAGGACTCCTACGAGCAGTACTTC. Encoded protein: CATREGGEDSYEQYF.

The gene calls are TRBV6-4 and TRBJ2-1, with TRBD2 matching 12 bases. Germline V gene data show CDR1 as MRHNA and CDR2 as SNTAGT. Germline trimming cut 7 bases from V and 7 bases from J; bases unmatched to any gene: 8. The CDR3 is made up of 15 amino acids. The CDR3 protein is CASTATSGSANEQFF. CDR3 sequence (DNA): TGTGCCAGCACCGCGACTAGCGGGAGTGCAAATGAGCAGTTCTTC.

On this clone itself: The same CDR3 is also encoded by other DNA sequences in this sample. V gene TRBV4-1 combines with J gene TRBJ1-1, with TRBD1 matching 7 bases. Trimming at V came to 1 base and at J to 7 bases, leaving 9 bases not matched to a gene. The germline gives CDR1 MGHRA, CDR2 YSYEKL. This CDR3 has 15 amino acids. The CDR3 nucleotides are TGCGCCAGCAGCCAAGGGCCGACAGGGATTGGTGAAGCTTTCTTT. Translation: CASSQGPTGIGEAFF.

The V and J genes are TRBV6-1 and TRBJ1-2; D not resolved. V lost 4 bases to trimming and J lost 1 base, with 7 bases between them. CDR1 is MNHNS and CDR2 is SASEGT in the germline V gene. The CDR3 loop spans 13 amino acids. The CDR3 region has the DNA TGTGCCAGCAGTGCTGGAGTTAACTATGGCTACACCTTC. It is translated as CASSAGVNYGYTF.

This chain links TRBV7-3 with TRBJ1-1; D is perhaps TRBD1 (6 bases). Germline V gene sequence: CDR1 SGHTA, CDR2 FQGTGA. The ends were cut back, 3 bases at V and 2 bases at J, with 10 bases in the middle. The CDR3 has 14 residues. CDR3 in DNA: TGTGCCAGCAGCTTGCTACAGGGAAACACTGAAGCTTTCTTT. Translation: CASSLLQGNTEAFF.

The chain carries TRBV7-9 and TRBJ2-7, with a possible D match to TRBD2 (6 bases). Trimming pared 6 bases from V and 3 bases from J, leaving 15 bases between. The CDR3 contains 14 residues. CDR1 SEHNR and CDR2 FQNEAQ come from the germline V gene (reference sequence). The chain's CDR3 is CASSLEGDSYEQYF. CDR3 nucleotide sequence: TGTGCCAGCAGTCTGGAGGGCGACAGCTACGAGCAGTACTTC. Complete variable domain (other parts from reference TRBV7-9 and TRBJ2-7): DTGVSQNPRHKITKRGQNVTFRCDPISEHNRLYWYRQTLGQGPEFLTYFQNEAQLEKSRLLSDRFSAERPKGSFSTLEIQRTEQGDSAMYLCASSLEGDSYEQYFGPGTRLTVT.

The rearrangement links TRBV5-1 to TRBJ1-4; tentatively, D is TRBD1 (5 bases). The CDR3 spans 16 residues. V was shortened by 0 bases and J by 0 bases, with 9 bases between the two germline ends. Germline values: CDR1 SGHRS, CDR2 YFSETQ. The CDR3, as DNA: TGCGCCAGCAGCTTGGCCGGGGGAACAACTAATGAAAAACTGTTTTTT. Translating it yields CASSLAGGTTNEKLFF.

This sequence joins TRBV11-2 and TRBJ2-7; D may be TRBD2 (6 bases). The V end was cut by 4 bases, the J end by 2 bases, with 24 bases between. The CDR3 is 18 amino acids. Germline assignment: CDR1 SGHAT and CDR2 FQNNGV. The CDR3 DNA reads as TGTGCCAGCAGCTCAGTGGGGAGGTTCGAGGGGAAGCCCTACGAGCAGTACTTC. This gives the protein CASSSVGRFEGKPYEQYF.

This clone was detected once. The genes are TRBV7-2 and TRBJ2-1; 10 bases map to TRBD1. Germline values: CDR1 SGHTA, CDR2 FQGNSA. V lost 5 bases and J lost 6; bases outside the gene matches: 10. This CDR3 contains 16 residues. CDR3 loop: CASSLRPGQGFNEQFF. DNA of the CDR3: TGTGCCAGCAGCCTCCGACCGGGACAGGGGTTCAATGAGCAGTTCTTC.

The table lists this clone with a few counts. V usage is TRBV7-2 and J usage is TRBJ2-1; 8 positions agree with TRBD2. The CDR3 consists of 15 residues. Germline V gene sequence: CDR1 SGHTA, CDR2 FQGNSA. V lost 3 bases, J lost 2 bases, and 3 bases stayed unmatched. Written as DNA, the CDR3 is TGTGCCAGCAGCTTTTCGGGAGGGCCCTACAATGAGCAGTTCTTC. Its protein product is CASSFSGGPYNEQFF.

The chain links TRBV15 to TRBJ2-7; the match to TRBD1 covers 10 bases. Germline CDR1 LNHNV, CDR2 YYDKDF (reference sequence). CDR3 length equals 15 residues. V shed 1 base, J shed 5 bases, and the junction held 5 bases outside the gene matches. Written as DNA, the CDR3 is TGTGCCACCAGCAGAGGGGGACAGGGGTTCCACGAGCAGTACTTC. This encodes CATSRGGQGFHEQYF.

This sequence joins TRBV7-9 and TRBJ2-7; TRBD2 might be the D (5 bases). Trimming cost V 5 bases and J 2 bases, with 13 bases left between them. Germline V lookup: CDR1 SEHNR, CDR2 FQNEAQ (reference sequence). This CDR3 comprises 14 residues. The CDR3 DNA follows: TGTGCCAGCAGCAGCGGCGACAACCCCTACGAGCAGTACTTC. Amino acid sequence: CASSSGDNPYEQYF. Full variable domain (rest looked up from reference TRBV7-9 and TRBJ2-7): DTGVSQNPRHKITKRGQNVTFRCDPISEHNRLYWYRQTLGQGPEFLTYFQNEAQLEKSRLLSDRFSAERPKGSFSTLEIQRTEQGDSAMYLCASSSGDNPYEQYFGPGTRLTVT.

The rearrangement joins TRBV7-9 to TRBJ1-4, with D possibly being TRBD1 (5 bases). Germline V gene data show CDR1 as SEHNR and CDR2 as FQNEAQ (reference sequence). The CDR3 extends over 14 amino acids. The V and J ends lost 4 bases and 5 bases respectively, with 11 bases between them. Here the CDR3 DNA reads TGTGCCAGCAGCTCTGACAGCTTAAATGAAAAACTGTTTTTT. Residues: CASSSDSLNEKLFF.

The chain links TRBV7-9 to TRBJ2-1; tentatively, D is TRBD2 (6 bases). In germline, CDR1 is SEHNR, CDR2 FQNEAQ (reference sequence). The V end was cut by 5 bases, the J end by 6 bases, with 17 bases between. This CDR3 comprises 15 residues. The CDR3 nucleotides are TGTGCCAGCAGCACTATCGTGGAGGGTTTCAATGAGCAGTTCTTC. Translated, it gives CASSTIVEGFNEQFF.

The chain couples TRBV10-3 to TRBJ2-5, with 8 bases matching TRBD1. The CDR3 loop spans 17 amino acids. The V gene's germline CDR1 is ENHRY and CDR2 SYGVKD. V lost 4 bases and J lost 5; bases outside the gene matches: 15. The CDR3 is CAISVAGGEAVRETQYF. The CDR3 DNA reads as TGTGCCATCAGTGTGGCAGGGGGCGAGGCGGTTAGGGAGACCCAGTACTTC.

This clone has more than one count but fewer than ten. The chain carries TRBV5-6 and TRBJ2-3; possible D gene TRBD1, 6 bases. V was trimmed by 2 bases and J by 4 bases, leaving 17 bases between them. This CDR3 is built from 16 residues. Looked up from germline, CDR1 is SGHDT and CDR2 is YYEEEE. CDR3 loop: CASSLYRVSGADTQYF. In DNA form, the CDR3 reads TGTGCCAGCAGCTTATACAGGGTTTCTGGTGCAGATACGCAGTATTTT.

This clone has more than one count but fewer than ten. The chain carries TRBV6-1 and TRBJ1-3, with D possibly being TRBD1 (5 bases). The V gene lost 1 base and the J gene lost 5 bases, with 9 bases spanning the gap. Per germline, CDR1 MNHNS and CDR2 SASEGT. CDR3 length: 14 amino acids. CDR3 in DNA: TGTGCCAGCAGTGAAGTTACAGGTAGAAACACCATATATTTT. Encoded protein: CASSEVTGRNTIYF.

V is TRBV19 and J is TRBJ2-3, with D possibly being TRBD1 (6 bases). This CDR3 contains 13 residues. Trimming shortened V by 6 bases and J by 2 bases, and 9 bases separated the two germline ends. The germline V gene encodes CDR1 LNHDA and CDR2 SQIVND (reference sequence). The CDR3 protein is CASRGQNTDTQYF. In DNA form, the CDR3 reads TGTGCCAGTAGAGGACAGAACACAGATACGCAGTATTTT.

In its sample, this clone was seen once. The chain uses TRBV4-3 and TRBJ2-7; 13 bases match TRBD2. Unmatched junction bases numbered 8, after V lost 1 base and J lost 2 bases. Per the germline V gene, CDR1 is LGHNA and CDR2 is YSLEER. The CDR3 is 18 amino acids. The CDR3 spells CASSQGRGLAGSPYEQYF. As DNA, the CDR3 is TGCGCCAGCAGCCAAGGGAGGGGACTAGCGGGAAGCCCCTACGAGCAGTACTTC.

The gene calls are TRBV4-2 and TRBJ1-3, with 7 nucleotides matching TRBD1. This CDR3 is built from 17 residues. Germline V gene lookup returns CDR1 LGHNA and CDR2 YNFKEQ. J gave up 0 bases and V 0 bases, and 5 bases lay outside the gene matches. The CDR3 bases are TGTGCCAGCAGCCAAGAAAAACGGACAGGCTCTGGAAACACCATATATTTT. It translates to CASSQEKRTGSGNTIYF.

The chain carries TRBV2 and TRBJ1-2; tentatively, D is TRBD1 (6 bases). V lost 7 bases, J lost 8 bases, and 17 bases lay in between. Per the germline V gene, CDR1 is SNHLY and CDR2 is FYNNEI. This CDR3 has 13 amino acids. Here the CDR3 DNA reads TGTGCCAGCACCGAGGGACATGGCCGCGGCTACACCTTC. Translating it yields CASTEGHGRGYTF. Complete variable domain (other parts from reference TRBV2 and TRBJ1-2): EPEVTQTPSHQVTQMGQEVILRCVPISNHLYFYWYRQILGQKVEFLVSFYNNEISEKSEIFDDQFSVERPDGSNFTLKIRSTKLEDSAMYFCASTEGHGRGYTFGSGTRLTVV.

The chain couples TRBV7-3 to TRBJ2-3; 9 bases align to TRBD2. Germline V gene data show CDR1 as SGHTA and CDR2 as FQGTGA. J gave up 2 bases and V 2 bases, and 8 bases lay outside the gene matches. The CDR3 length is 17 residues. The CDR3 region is CASSLGLLAGTTDTQYF. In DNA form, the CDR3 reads TGTGCCAGCAGCTTAGGCTTGCTAGCGGGGACCACAGATACGCAGTATTTT.

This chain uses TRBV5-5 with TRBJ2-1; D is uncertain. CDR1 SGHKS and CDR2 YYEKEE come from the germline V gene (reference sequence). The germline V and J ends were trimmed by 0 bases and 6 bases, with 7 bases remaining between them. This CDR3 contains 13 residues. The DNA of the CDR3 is TGTGCCAGCAGCTTGGTTCAGGCCAATGAGCAGTTCTTC. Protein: CASSLVQANEQFF.

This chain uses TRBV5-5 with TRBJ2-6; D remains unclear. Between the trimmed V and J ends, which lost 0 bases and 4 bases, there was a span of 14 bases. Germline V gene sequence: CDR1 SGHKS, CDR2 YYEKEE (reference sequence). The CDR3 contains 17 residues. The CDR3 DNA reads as TGTGCCAGCAGCTTGGCGACAAACCTCTTCGGGGCCAACGTCCTGACTTTC. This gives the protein CASSLATNLFGANVLTF.